The 22 T cell receptor beta chains presented below share a single source sample, sequenced in a study of blood T cell repertoires in COVID-19 (dated by TCRdb to 2018 to 2021). The library came from the immunoSEQ multiplex PCR assay. Not all clones reach the TCRdb copy of this immuneACCESS table, which keeps in-frame sequences only. Checked studies attribute under half of the gap to unresolved V genes and leave the rest unexplained. The sample table shows approximately 220,000 clones, and about four fifths are seen once. The top ten clones comprise roughly 2.6% of the sample. Sequences were obtained from peripheral blood. The receptors stem from a middle-aged woman with active or convalescent COVID-19.

V gene TRBV28 combines with J gene TRBJ1-2; a possible D gene is TRBD1 (6 bases). CDR1 and CDR2 (germline): MDHEN, SYDVKM. The CDR3 totals 12 residues. V was shortened by 7 bases and J by 5 bases, with 11 bases between the two germline ends. CDR3 DNA: TGTGCCAGCACTTCAGGGACATATGGCTACACCTTC. Translated, it gives CASTSGTYGYTF.

As DNA, the CDR3 is TGCGCCAGCAGCCGCGGGACAGGGGGCATACAGCCCCAGCATTTT. It specifies CASSRGTGGIQPQHF. The V gene is TRBV4-1, the J gene TRBJ1-5; 12 bases are shared with TRBD1. Germline CDR1 and CDR2: MGHRA and YSYEKL. V trimming: 4 bases; J trimming: 7 bases; junction bases outside the gene matches: 5. The CDR3 has 15 residues.

V gene TRBV6-5 combines with J gene TRBJ2-7; weak D call: TRBD1 (6 bases). Trimming pared 0 bases from V and 7 bases from J, leaving 13 bases between. This CDR3 is 14 amino acids long. Germline assignment: CDR1 MNHEY and CDR2 SVGAGI. The CDR3 DNA sequence: TGTGCCAGCAGTTACTCAGAACAGGGCGGGGAGCAGTACTTC. Translation: CASSYSEQGGEQYF.

The rearrangement joins TRBV4-1 to TRBJ2-3; D is ambiguous. Trimming removed 2 bases at V and 0 bases at J, with 6 bases between. Germline lookup yields CDR1 MGHRA and CDR2 YSYEKL. The CDR3 is 14 residues long. The CDR3 DNA is TGCGCCAGCAGCCAATTGGCAAGCACAGATACGCAGTATTTT. It translates to CASSQLASTDTQYF.

This clone was picked up many times. This chain uses TRBV25-1 with TRBJ1-2; TRBD1 might be the D (5 bases). This CDR3 spans 12 amino acids. V was pared by 1 base and J by 8 bases, with 8 bases between. Germline lookup yields CDR1 MGHDK and CDR2 SYGVNS. The CDR3 protein is CASSEWGRGYTF. The CDR3 DNA sequence: TGTGCCAGCAGTGAATGGGGGAGGGGCTACACCTTC.

The V call is TRBV27, the J call TRBJ2-1, with 10 bases matching TRBD2. Germline trimming cut 2 bases from V and 6 bases from J; bases unmatched to any gene: 7. The germline V gene encodes CDR1 MNHEY and CDR2 SMNVEV (reference sequence). This CDR3 is 16 amino acids long. The CDR3 DNA sequence: TGTGCCAGCAGTTTAATTCCTAGCGGGAGAATCAATGAGCAGTTCTTC. Translated: CASSLIPSGRINEQFF.

This clone was picked up a small number of times. The V call is TRBV5-4, the J call TRBJ2-2; 8 positions match TRBD2. CDR3 size: 16 residues. Germline V gives CDR1 SGHNT, CDR2 YYREEE (reference sequence). Losses at the gene ends were 1 base for V and 4 bases for J; bases not matched to a gene: 6. CDR3 DNA sequence: TGTGCCAGCAGCTTGAGGGGCCTAGCGGGCACCGGGGAGCTGTTTTTT. Protein sequence: CASSLRGLAGTGELFF.

The chain joins TRBV10-3 to TRBJ2-3; the match to TRBD1 covers 10 bases. With 3 bases clipped from V and 4 bases from J, the junction kept 7 bases outside the gene matches. The CDR3 runs to 16 residues. Per the germline V gene, CDR1 is ENHRY and CDR2 is SYGVKD. CDR3 coding DNA: TGTGCCATCAGTGATCGACGACAGGGGGCGGCAGATACGCAGTATTTT. Protein sequence: CAISDRRQGAADTQYF.

The chain joins TRBV5-1 to TRBJ2-1, with 11 nucleotides matching TRBD2. The CDR3 sequence is 16 residues long. Per germline, CDR1 SGHRS and CDR2 YFSETQ. With 0 bases clipped from V and 6 bases from J, the junction kept 5 bases outside the gene matches. CDR3 sequence: CASSLGTSGSLNEQFF. CDR3 DNA: TGCGCCAGCAGCTTGGGAACTAGCGGGAGTCTCAATGAGCAGTTCTTC.

J is TRBJ1-1 and V is TRBV9; tentatively, D is TRBD1 (6 bases). The CDR3 has 15 residues. The V gene's germline CDR1 is SGDLS and CDR2 YYNGEE. V shed 2 bases and J shed 5 bases, with 16 bases lying between them. DNA of the CDR3: TGTGCCAGCAGCGTGGGGATGGGGGCGCGGACTGAAGCTTTCTTT. Protein: CASSVGMGARTEAFF.

As for this clone: Other DNA sequences in the same sample also yield this CDR3. V and J are TRBV9 and TRBJ2-3; D remains ambiguous. The CDR3 consists of 14 residues. Germline V gene data show CDR1 as SGDLS and CDR2 as YYNGEE. V was pared by 0 bases and J by 0 bases, with 5 bases between. In DNA form, the CDR3 reads TGTGCCAGCAGCGTAGCCTCTAGCACAGATACGCAGTATTTT. Its translation is CASSVASSTDTQYF.

This sequence joins TRBV19 and TRBJ2-5; tentatively, D is TRBD1 (6 bases). The V end lost 1 base, the J end lost 2 bases, and 14 bases lay between the germline ends. Looked up from germline, CDR1 is LNHDA and CDR2 is SQIVND (reference sequence). The CDR3 covers 16 residues. CDR3 residues: CASSIGPGVRQETQYF. CDR3 coding DNA: TGTGCCAGTAGTATAGGTCCAGGGGTAAGACAAGAGACCCAGTACTTC.

The CDR3 coding sequence is TGTGCCAGCAGTTATTCTTCTAGCTACACCTTC. Translated: CASSYSSSYTF. The chain has TRBV6-2 or TRBV6-3 and TRBJ1-2; D gene ambiguous. Trimming shortened V by 3 bases and J by 9 bases, and 8 bases separated the two germline ends. The germline gives CDR1 MNHEY, CDR2 SVGEGT. This CDR3 region has 11 residues.

The rearrangement joins TRBV3-1 (or the pseudogene TRBV3-2) to TRBJ1-6, with 7 bases lining up with TRBD1. The CDR3 runs to 17 residues. The junction had 6 bases not matched to a gene; V was cut back by 4 bases and J by 0 bases. The germline gives CDR1 LGHDT, CDR2 YNNKEL (reference sequence). For the CDR3, the DNA is TGTGCCAGCAGCCTGACACAGGGGCTCTCCTATAATTCACCCCTCCACTTT. Residues: CASSLTQGLSYNSPLHF.

The chain joins TRBV5-1 to TRBJ2-4, with 9 bases lining up with TRBD1. The germline gives CDR1 SGHRS, CDR2 YFSETQ. CDR3 length: 15 amino acids. V lost 4 bases to trimming and J lost 7 bases; unmatched junction nucleotides: 9. The DNA for the CDR3 is TGCGCCAGCAGCCTCACAGGGGGCTCAGCTAACATTCAGTACTTC. This sequence encodes CASSLTGGSANIQYF.

This clone is a singleton in its sample. The chain recombines TRBV4-3 with TRBJ2-3; TRBD2 matches 10 bases. The V gene end was trimmed by 0 bases and the J gene end by 4 bases; junction bases not matched to a gene: 7. The CDR3 consists of 17 residues. CDR1 and CDR2 from the germline V gene are LGHNA and YSLEER. CDR3: CASSQESAGTSADTQYF. CDR3 coding DNA: TGCGCCAGCAGCCAAGAGTCGGCGGGGACTAGCGCAGATACGCAGTATTTT.

The CDR3 coding sequence is TGTGCCTGGAGTGTCGGACAGGGAGATACGCAGTATTTT. Translation: CAWSVGQGDTQYF. The V call is TRBV30, the J call TRBJ2-3; 8 positions agree with TRBD1. V was pared by 0 bases and J by 5 bases, with 1 base of the junction left unmatched. This CDR3 has 13 amino acids. The germline gives CDR1 GTSNPN, CDR2 SVGIG (reference sequence).

This clone was seen a single time. The genes are TRBV3-1 (or the pseudogene TRBV3-2) and TRBJ1-4; perhaps TRBD1 as D (6 bases). Germline loops: CDR1 LGHDT, CDR2 YNNKEL (reference sequence). The CDR3 totals 12 residues. V was trimmed by 3 bases and J by 17 bases, leaving 16 bases between them. CDR3 residues: CASSQAGTKYFF. Written as DNA, the CDR3 is TGTGCCAGCAGCCAGGCCGGGACAAAATACTTTTTT.

V and J are TRBV29-1 and TRBJ1-1; D unresolved. V lost 0 bases, J lost 0 bases, and 11 bases lay in between. The germline gives CDR1 SQVTM, CDR2 ANQGSEA. The CDR3 has 15 residues. The CDR3 bases are TGCAGCGTTGAAGATCATGGCAGAATGAACACTGAAGCTTTCTTT. This gives the protein CSVEDHGRMNTEAFF.

CDR3 amino acids: CASSGQGVAYGYTF. CDR3 bases: TGTGCCAGCAGTGGGCAGGGGGTAGCCTATGGCTACACCTTC. V and J are TRBV2 and TRBJ1-2; TRBD1 matches at 7 bases. The CDR3 is made up of 14 amino acids. V shed 4 bases and J 4 bases; nucleotides not matched to a gene: 6. CDR1 SNHLY and CDR2 FYNNEI come from the germline V gene.

The chain uses TRBV5-4 and TRBJ2-5, with 7 bases fitting TRBD1. This CDR3 region has 15 residues. Per the germline V gene, CDR1 is SGHNT and CDR2 is YYREEE (reference sequence). V lost 4 bases to trimming and J lost 2 bases; unmatched junction nucleotides: 8. The CDR3 is CASSLDRVGQETQYF. CDR3 DNA sequence: TGTGCCAGCAGCCTAGACAGGGTTGGGCAAGAGACCCAGTACTTC.

This clone was recorded once. The chain combines TRBV19 with TRBJ1-2; D unclear. Trimming removed 8 bases at V and 3 bases at J, with 22 bases between. There are 16 residues in the CDR3. Germline V lookup: CDR1 LNHDA, CDR2 SQIVND (reference sequence). CDR3 loop: CASGQVPTRRDYGYTF. The CDR3 DNA reads TGTGCCAGTGGCCAGGTACCTACCCGACGTGACTATGGCTACACCTTC.